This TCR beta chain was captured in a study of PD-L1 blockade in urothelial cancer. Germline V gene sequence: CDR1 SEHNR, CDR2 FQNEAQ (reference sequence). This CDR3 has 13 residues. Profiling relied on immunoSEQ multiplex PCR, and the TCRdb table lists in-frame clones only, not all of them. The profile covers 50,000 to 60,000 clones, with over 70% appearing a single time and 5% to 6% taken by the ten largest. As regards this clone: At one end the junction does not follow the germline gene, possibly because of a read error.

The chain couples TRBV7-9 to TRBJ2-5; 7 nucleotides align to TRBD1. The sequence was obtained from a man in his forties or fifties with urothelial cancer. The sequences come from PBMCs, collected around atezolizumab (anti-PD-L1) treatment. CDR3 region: CASRLGGVETQYF. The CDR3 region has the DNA TGTGCCAGCAGGTTAGGGGGCGTGGAGACCCAGTACTTC.